The 12 T cell receptor beta chains reported below all come from one sample, sequenced in a study of blood T cell repertoires in COVID-19. Only in-frame clones appear in the TCRdb table, and some are missing; sequencing was by immunoSEQ multiplex PCR. The sample lists 120,000 or so clones; roughly four fifths were seen once. The sequenced sample consisted of peripheral blood. The receptors shown here come from a human donor in a cohort sampled during active COVID-19.

This sequence joins TRBV15 and TRBJ2-1; 8 bases are a match to TRBD1. Per germline, CDR1 LNHNV and CDR2 YYDKDF (reference sequence). J was trimmed by 0 bases and V by 1 base; bases with no gene match: 11. This CDR3 is 19 amino acids long. The CDR3 spells CATSRAYIQGEGSYNEQFF. The DNA for the CDR3 is TGTGCCACCAGCAGAGCCTACATACAGGGGGAAGGCTCCTACAATGAGCAGTTCTTC.

This clone was counted only a few times. This rearrangement joins TRBV27 to TRBJ2-5; 11 nucleotides agree with TRBD1. This CDR3 contains 15 residues. In germline, CDR1 is MNHEY, CDR2 SMNVEV (reference sequence). V trimming: 8 bases; J trimming: 5 bases; junction bases outside the gene matches: 10. CDR3 residues: CASRGQGARGETQYF. The CDR3 DNA sequence: TGTGCCAGCCGAGGACAGGGGGCTAGGGGGGAGACCCAGTACTTC.

Only one count was recorded for this clone. The chain employs TRBV6-6 and TRBJ1-1, with a weak D call TRBD1 (5 bases). The CDR3 covers 15 residues. CDR1 and CDR2 from the germline V gene are MNHNY and SVGAGI (reference sequence). V was pared by 8 bases and J by 4 bases, with 20 bases between. CDR3 sequence reads: CASEGYSGGGTEAFF. In nucleotides, the CDR3 is TGTGCCAGCGAGGGGTACAGTGGCGGGGGCACTGAAGCTTTCTTT.

This clone was counted once. The chain combines TRBV5-4 with TRBJ1-3; 11 bases align to TRBD1. The CDR3 is 17 amino acids. Germline trimming cut 1 base from V and 0 bases from J; bases unmatched to any gene: 3. Germline CDR1 SGHNT, CDR2 YYREEE (reference sequence). The DNA for the CDR3 is TGTGCCAGCAGCTTGCGGACAGGGGGCCCCTCTGGAAACACCATATATTTT. Amino acids: CASSLRTGGPSGNTIYF.

The genes are TRBV7-2 and TRBJ2-3; 7 bases line up with TRBD1. The V segment lost 5 bases and the J segment 5 bases; nucleotides outside the gene matches: 7. CDR3 length: 14 residues. Germline V gives CDR1 SGHTA, CDR2 FQGNSA. The CDR3 DNA is TGTGCCAGCAGCCCCGACAGGGCGGGAGATACGCAGTATTTT. Translating gives CASSPDRAGDTQYF.

Written as DNA, the CDR3 is TGTGCCAGCAGTGAAGTGACAGGGGGCAATATTCGCCGCTATGGCTACACCTTC. Translated, it gives CASSEVTGGNIRRYGYTF. The chain has TRBV6-1 and TRBJ1-2, with 10 bases identical to TRBD1. Unmatched junction bases numbered 12, after V lost 1 base and J lost 4 bases. This CDR3 is built from 18 residues. CDR1 MNHNS and CDR2 SASEGT come from the germline V gene.

This sequence joins TRBV6-2 or TRBV6-3 and TRBJ2-3, with TRBD2 matching over 10 bases. CDR1 and CDR2 (germline): MNHEY, SVGEGT. V lost 0 bases to trimming and J lost 1 base; unmatched junction nucleotides: 10. The CDR3 spans 19 residues. The CDR3 loop reads CASSYSSSGGAIGTDTQYF. CDR3 coding DNA: TGTGCCAGCAGTTACTCGTCGAGCGGGGGGGCAATCGGCACAGATACGCAGTATTTT.

The V gene is TRBV9, the J gene TRBJ2-2; D unresolved. Between the trimmed V and J ends, which lost 0 bases and 5 bases, there was a span of 8 bases. This CDR3 spans 14 amino acids. CDR1 and CDR2 from the germline V gene are SGDLS and YYNGEE. The CDR3 sequence: CASSVARSTGELFF. CDR3 in DNA: TGTGCCAGCAGCGTAGCACGGTCGACCGGGGAGCTGTTTTTT.

This clone has only a few counts. The chain employs TRBV7-9 and TRBJ2-6, with 7 bases aligning to TRBD2. The CDR3 sequence is 16 residues long. CDR1 and CDR2 from the germline V gene are SEHNR and FQNEAQ (reference sequence). The J segment lost 2 bases and the V segment lost 5 bases, leaving 6 bases of the junction unmatched. The CDR3 DNA sequence: TGTGCCAGCAGCACACGCGGGGGAGCTGGGGCCAACGTCCTGACTTTC. Protein sequence: CASSTRGGAGANVLTF.

The chain has TRBV18 and TRBJ2-2; 8 bases fit TRBD1. This CDR3 spans 14 amino acids. Germline-derived CDR1 and CDR2 are KGHSH and LQKENI. Germline trimming cut 1 base from V and 6 bases from J; bases unmatched to any gene: 1. The CDR3, as DNA: TGTGCCAGCTCACCACTCAGGGGGCCCGGGGAGCTGTTTTTT. This gives the protein CASSPLRGPGELFF.

This chain joins TRBV10-3 and TRBJ2-3; tentative D call: TRBD2 (5 bases). Trimming left V 2 bases short and J 6 bases short, with 12 bases between. Looked up from germline, CDR1 is ENHRY and CDR2 is SYGVKD. The CDR3 has 14 amino acids. The DNA for the CDR3 is TGTGCCATCAGTGAGGATCTAGCTGCCGATACGCAGTATTTT. Its protein is CAISEDLAADTQYF.

This rearrangement joins TRBV3-1 (or the pseudogene TRBV3-2) to TRBJ2-4; D ambiguous. The ends were cut back, 3 bases at V and 0 bases at J, with 15 bases in the middle. The germline CDR1 and CDR2 sequences are LGHDT and YNNKEL (reference sequence). The CDR3 contains 17 residues. This chain's CDR3 is CASSHKPRVVAKNIQYF. CDR3 sequence (DNA): TGTGCCAGCAGCCACAAGCCTCGGGTAGTAGCCAAAAACATTCAGTACTTC.